This is a list of T cell receptor beta chains from one sample in a study of blood T cell repertoires in COVID-19. Sequenced by immunoSEQ multiplex PCR; TCRdb stores in-frame clones only, minus some. The sample shows about 110,000 clones, 60% to 85% of them seen only once. Specimen: peripheral blood. These receptors were obtained from a woman aged 40 to 50 with acute or convalescent COVID-19. The CDR3 runs from the conserved cysteine through the conserved F or W. Fields, in order: V gene, D gene, clone size, J gene, CDR3 protein, CDR3 DNA. A D gene is named only where the DNA matches it firmly. The listing skips clone size in some rows; elsewhere it reads once, few, many or a size class.

v_gene: TRBV7-2; d_gene: TRBD1; abundance: -; j_gene: TRBJ1-2; CDR3aa: CASSPGQGVGGYTF; CDR3nt: TGTGCCAGCAGCCCCGGACAGGGGGTAGGTGGCTACACCTTC
v_gene: TRBV5-1; d_gene: TRBD2; abundance: once; j_gene: TRBJ2-2; CDR3aa: CASSLARGSTGELFF; CDR3nt: TGCGCCAGCAGCTTGGCCCGCGGGAGCACCGGGGAGCTGTTTTTT
v_gene: TRBV7-7; d_gene: -; abundance: few; j_gene: TRBJ1-3; CDR3aa: CASSLAQGSGNTIYF; CDR3nt: TGTGCCAGCAGCTTAGCGCAGGGGTCTGGAAACACCATATATTTT
v_gene: TRBV6-2/TRBV6-3; d_gene: -; abundance: few; j_gene: TRBJ2-5; CDR3aa: CASSYIRRLVAGETQYF; CDR3nt: TGTGCCAGCAGTTACATCCGCCGACTAGTCGCGGGGGAGACCCAGTACTTC
v_gene: TRBV28; d_gene: -; abundance: -; j_gene: TRBJ1-2; CDR3aa: CASSLEDRSNYGYTF; CDR3nt: TGTGCCAGCAGTTTAGAGGATCGTTCTAACTATGGCTACACCTTC
v_gene: TRBV7-3; d_gene: -; abundance: many; j_gene: TRBJ2-2; CDR3aa: CASSSYTGELFF; CDR3nt: TGTGCCAGCAGCTCCTACACCGGGGAGCTGTTTTTT
v_gene: TRBV6-5; d_gene: TRBD1; abundance: once; j_gene: TRBJ1-4; CDR3aa: CASSRDRGSNEKLFF; CDR3nt: TGTGCCAGCAGTCGTGACAGGGGGTCTAATGAAAAACTGTTTTTT
v_gene: TRBV30; d_gene: -; abundance: -; j_gene: TRBJ1-5; CDR3aa: CAWSARQPNQPQHF; CDR3nt: TGTGCCTGGAGTGCGCGACAGCCCAATCAGCCCCAGCATTTT
v_gene: TRBV6-2/TRBV6-3; d_gene: -; abundance: -; j_gene: TRBJ1-1; CDR3aa: CASSRFRQPNMNTEAFF; CDR3nt: TGTGCCAGCAGTCGCTTCCGACAGCCGAATATGAACACTGAAGCTTTCTTT
v_gene: TRBV18; d_gene: TRBD1; abundance: -; j_gene: TRBJ1-1; CDR3aa: CASSRTGDVRTEAFF; CDR3nt: TGTGCCAGCTCACGGACAGGGGATGTTCGCACTGAAGCTTTCTTT
v_gene: TRBV9; d_gene: -; abundance: -; j_gene: TRBJ2-2; CDR3aa: CASSVSVANTGELFF; CDR3nt: TGTGCCAGCAGCGTGTCGGTGGCGAACACCGGGGAGCTGTTTTTT
v_gene: TRBV30; d_gene: -; abundance: -; j_gene: TRBJ1-6; CDR3aa: CAWSWERGGNSPLHF; CDR3nt: TGTGCCTGGAGTTGGGAAAGGGGAGGTAATTCACCCCTCCACTTT
v_gene: TRBV7-2; d_gene: TRBD1; abundance: -; j_gene: TRBJ2-5; CDR3aa: CASSLLGTGFQETQYF; CDR3nt: TGTGCCAGCAGCCTTCTCGGGACAGGATTTCAAGAGACCCAGTACTTC
v_gene: TRBV11-2; d_gene: TRBD1; abundance: -; j_gene: TRBJ1-5; CDR3aa: CASRGQGGQPQHF; CDR3nt: TGTGCCAGCAGGGGACAGGGTGGCCAGCCCCAGCATTTT
v_gene: TRBV5-4; d_gene: -; abundance: -; j_gene: TRBJ2-1; CDR3aa: CASSLGGTQGNEQFF; CDR3nt: TGTGCCAGCAGCTTGGGAGGTACCCAAGGCAATGAGCAGTTCTTC
v_gene: TRBV28; d_gene: -; abundance: few; j_gene: TRBJ1-2; CDR3aa: CASSGQRTANYGYTF; CDR3nt: TGTGCCAGCAGCGGACAGCGGACGGCTAACTATGGCTACACCTTC
v_gene: TRBV19; d_gene: -; abundance: -; j_gene: TRBJ1-5; CDR3aa: CASSMTSPPNQPQHF; CDR3nt: TGTGCCAGTAGTATGACAAGCCCTCCGAATCAGCCCCAGCATTTT
v_gene: TRBV27; d_gene: -; abundance: -; j_gene: TRBJ1-2; CDR3aa: CASSLEGLYGYTF; CDR3nt: TGTGCCAGCAGTTTGGAGGGGCTCTATGGCTACACCTTC
v_gene: TRBV7-9; d_gene: TRBD1; abundance: -; j_gene: TRBJ2-7; CDR3aa: CASSDSGTAYEQYF; CDR3nt: TGTGCCAGCAGCGATTCCGGGACAGCCTACGAGCAGTACTTC
v_gene: TRBV11-1; d_gene: -; abundance: -; j_gene: TRBJ2-1; CDR3aa: CASSPYRDLEQFF; CDR3nt: TGTGCCAGCAGTCCGTACAGGGACCTAGAGCAGTTCTTC
v_gene: TRBV6-1; d_gene: -; abundance: -; j_gene: TRBJ2-7; CDR3aa: CASSEMRYEQYF; CDR3nt: TGTGCCAGCAGTGAAATGAGGTATGAGCAGTACTTC
v_gene: TRBV24-1; d_gene: -; abundance: -; j_gene: TRBJ1-1; CDR3aa: CASSGGVGSEAFF; CDR3nt: TGTGCCAGTTCTGGGGGCGTCGGGTCTGAAGCTTTCTTT
v_gene: TRBV18; d_gene: -; abundance: many; j_gene: TRBJ2-1; CDR3aa: CASSQAPNDGEQFF; CDR3nt: TGTGCCAGCTCCCAGGCCCCCAACGATGGTGAGCAGTTCTTC